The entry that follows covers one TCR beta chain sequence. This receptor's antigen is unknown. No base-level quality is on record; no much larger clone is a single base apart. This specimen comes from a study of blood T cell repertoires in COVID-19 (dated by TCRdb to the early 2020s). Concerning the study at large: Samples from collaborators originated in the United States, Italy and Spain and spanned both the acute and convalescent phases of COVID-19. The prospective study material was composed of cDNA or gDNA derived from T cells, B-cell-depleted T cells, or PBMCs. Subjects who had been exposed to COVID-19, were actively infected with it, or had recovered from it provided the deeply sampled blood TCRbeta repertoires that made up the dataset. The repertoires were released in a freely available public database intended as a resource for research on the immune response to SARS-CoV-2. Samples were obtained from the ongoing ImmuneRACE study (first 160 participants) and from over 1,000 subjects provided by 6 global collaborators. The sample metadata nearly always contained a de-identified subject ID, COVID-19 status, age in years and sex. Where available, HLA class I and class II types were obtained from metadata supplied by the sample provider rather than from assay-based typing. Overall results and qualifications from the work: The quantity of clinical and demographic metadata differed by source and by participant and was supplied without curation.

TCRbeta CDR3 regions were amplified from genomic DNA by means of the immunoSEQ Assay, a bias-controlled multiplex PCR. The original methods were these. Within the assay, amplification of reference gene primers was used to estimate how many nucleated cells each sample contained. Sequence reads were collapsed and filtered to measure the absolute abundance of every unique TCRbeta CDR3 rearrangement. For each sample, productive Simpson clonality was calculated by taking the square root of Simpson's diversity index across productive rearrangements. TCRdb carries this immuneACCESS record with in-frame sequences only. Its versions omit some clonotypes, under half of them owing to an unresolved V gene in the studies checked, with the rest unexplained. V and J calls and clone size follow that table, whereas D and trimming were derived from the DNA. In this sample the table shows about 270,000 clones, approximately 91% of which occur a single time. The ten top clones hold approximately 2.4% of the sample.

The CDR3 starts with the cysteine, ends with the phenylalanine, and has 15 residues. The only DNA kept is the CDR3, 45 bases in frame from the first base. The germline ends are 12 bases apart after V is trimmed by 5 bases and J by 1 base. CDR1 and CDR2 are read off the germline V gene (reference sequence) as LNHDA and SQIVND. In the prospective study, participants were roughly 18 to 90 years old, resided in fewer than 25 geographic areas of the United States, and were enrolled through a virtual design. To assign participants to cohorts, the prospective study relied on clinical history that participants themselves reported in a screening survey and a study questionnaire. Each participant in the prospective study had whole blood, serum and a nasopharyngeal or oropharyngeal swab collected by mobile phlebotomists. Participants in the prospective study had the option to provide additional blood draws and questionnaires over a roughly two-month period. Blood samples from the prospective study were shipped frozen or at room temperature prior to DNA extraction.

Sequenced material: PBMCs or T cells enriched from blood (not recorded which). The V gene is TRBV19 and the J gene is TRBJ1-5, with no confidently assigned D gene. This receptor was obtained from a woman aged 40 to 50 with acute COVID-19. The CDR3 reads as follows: CASSRGFRSNQPQHF. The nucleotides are TGTGCCAGTAGTCGAGGGTTTAGGAGCAATCAGCCCCAGCATTTT.